Listed below are T cell receptor beta chains from one sample, sequenced in a study of blood T cell repertoires in COVID-19. Repertoires were generated with immunoSEQ multiplex PCR, while TCRdb's copy carries only in-frame clones and drops some. The sample has about 310,000 clones; roughly 90% are singletons. What was sequenced was peripheral blood. Every receptor here comes from a woman aged 30 to 39 with COVID-19, enrolled during active disease. Both conserved end residues are part of each CDR3. Each record gives: clone size, J gene, V gene, CDR3 protein. Size is omitted from some rows. Given values are once, few, many or a class for expanded clones.

abundance: .; j_gene: TRBJ2-6; v_gene: TRBV5-1; CDR3aa: CATADSSGANVLTF
abundance: .; j_gene: TRBJ2-1; v_gene: TRBV20-1; CDR3aa: CSAVSRSEQFF
abundance: .; j_gene: TRBJ2-2; v_gene: TRBV5-1; CDR3aa: CASSRDRGRNTGELFF
abundance: .; j_gene: TRBJ2-3; v_gene: TRBV2; CDR3aa: CASSEERQGNTDTQYF
abundance: .; j_gene: TRBJ1-4; v_gene: TRBV3-1/TRBV3-2; CDR3aa: CASSPSGTNEKLFF
abundance: .; j_gene: TRBJ2-2; v_gene: TRBV4-1; CDR3aa: CASSTRTSGSGTGELFF
abundance: once; j_gene: TRBJ1-6; v_gene: TRBV9; CDR3aa: CASSADRVVSYNSPLHF
abundance: .; j_gene: TRBJ1-5; v_gene: TRBV4-1; CDR3aa: CASSQDRGTAQHF
abundance: .; j_gene: TRBJ1-5; v_gene: TRBV30; CDR3aa: CAWSGQNQPQHF
abundance: .; j_gene: TRBJ2-3; v_gene: TRBV24-1; CDR3aa: CATSDPGQGTQYF
abundance: .; j_gene: TRBJ1-6; v_gene: TRBV27; CDR3aa: CASRNRADSPLHF
abundance: .; j_gene: TRBJ1-1; v_gene: TRBV6-6; CDR3aa: CASSYSTGTQLAFF
abundance: .; j_gene: TRBJ1-1; v_gene: TRBV18; CDR3aa: CASSPRSDMNTEAFF
abundance: .; j_gene: TRBJ2-1; v_gene: TRBV6-5; CDR3aa: CASRPGLAGYNEQFF
abundance: .; j_gene: TRBJ1-1; v_gene: TRBV13; CDR3aa: CASSPGQVVGTEAFF
abundance: .; j_gene: TRBJ1-2; v_gene: TRBV28; CDR3aa: CASSFSQGLWGYTF
abundance: .; j_gene: TRBJ1-2; v_gene: TRBV11-2; CDR3aa: CASSPDPDRADGYTF
abundance: .; j_gene: TRBJ2-7; v_gene: TRBV2; CDR3aa: CASSGDRLSSYEQYF
abundance: .; j_gene: TRBJ1-1; v_gene: TRBV3-1/TRBV3-2; CDR3aa: CASSQTGNTEAFF
abundance: .; j_gene: TRBJ1-2; v_gene: TRBV3-1/TRBV3-2; CDR3aa: CASSQTQRHYGYTF
abundance: once; j_gene: TRBJ1-4; v_gene: TRBV2; CDR3aa: CASRDRREKLFF
abundance: .; j_gene: TRBJ2-4; v_gene: TRBV5-4; CDR3aa: CASSLRRGEDIQYF
abundance: .; j_gene: TRBJ1-5; v_gene: TRBV5-1; CDR3aa: CASKQREEGVGNQPQHF
abundance: .; j_gene: TRBJ2-1; v_gene: TRBV7-3; CDR3aa: CASSSSGRAMNEQFF
abundance: once; j_gene: TRBJ2-7; v_gene: TRBV5-4; CDR3aa: CASSLLAGHEQYF
abundance: .; j_gene: TRBJ2-3; v_gene: TRBV6-1; CDR3aa: CASSERAGGYTDTQYF
abundance: .; j_gene: TRBJ2-3; v_gene: TRBV15; CDR3aa: CATSKVRLAGTTDTQYF
abundance: .; j_gene: TRBJ2-7; v_gene: TRBV28; CDR3aa: CASSLRGTYEQYF
abundance: once; j_gene: TRBJ2-5; v_gene: TRBV2; CDR3aa: CASRDRGETQYF
abundance: .; j_gene: TRBJ2-7; v_gene: TRBV19; CDR3aa: CASSISRGWYEQYF
abundance: once; j_gene: TRBJ1-6; v_gene: TRBV27; CDR3aa: CASSTSTSSYNSPLHF
abundance: .; j_gene: TRBJ2-7; v_gene: TRBV28; CDR3aa: CASSSPGQSQYF
abundance: .; j_gene: TRBJ1-2; v_gene: TRBV6-5; CDR3aa: CASSYDRHYGYTF
abundance: once; j_gene: TRBJ1-1; v_gene: TRBV5-1; CDR3aa: CASSLGTGKVAEAFF
abundance: .; j_gene: TRBJ1-5; v_gene: TRBV5-1; CDR3aa: CASSLGSEDNQPQHF
abundance: .; j_gene: TRBJ2-1; v_gene: TRBV27; CDR3aa: CASGPTSGRRWPPPYNEQFF
abundance: .; j_gene: TRBJ2-5; v_gene: TRBV10-3; CDR3aa: CAISDASQETQYF
abundance: .; j_gene: TRBJ2-1; v_gene: TRBV15; CDR3aa: CATSRDLVLNEQFF